A selection of T cell receptor beta chains follows, all from one sample in a study of T cell changes during pregnancy in multiple sclerosis. Method: immunoSEQ multiplex PCR; TCRdb's copy keeps in-frame clones and lacks some. In the table there are 65,000 to 90,000 clones, roughly 90% of which are singletons. This sample comprised peripheral blood, obtained in the first trimester of pregnancy. Receptors originate from a female donor with multiple sclerosis, enrolled in a pregnancy study. Each CDR3 is given with its conserved first and last residue. A D gene is named only where the DNA matches it firmly.

CDR3 protein: CASSWTGVSYNEQFF; D gene: TRBD1; CDR3 length: 15; V gene: TRBV27; J gene: TRBJ2-1
CDR3 protein: CASKPDNQANYGYTF; D gene: NA; CDR3 length: 15; V gene: TRBV6-4; J gene: TRBJ1-2
CDR3 protein: CASSLPDREVNQPQHF; D gene: TRBD1; CDR3 length: 16; V gene: TRBV27; J gene: TRBJ1-5
CDR3 protein: CASSQTDKLQETQYF; D gene: NA; CDR3 length: 15; V gene: TRBV7-7; J gene: TRBJ2-5
CDR3 protein: CASSPGHPARQETQYF; D gene: NA; CDR3 length: 16; V gene: TRBV9; J gene: TRBJ2-5
CDR3 protein: CASSNRQGENSPLHF; D gene: TRBD1; CDR3 length: 15; V gene: TRBV6-1; J gene: TRBJ1-6
CDR3 protein: CASSSTGTGYYNEQFF; D gene: TRBD1; CDR3 length: 16; V gene: TRBV28; J gene: TRBJ2-1
CDR3 protein: CASSAGISGHEQFF; D gene: NA; CDR3 length: 14; V gene: TRBV2; J gene: TRBJ2-1
CDR3 protein: CASSLLHGGTEAFF; D gene: NA; CDR3 length: 14; V gene: TRBV28; J gene: TRBJ1-1
CDR3 protein: CASSHIDSTYEQYF; D gene: NA; CDR3 length: 14; V gene: TRBV27; J gene: TRBJ2-7
CDR3 protein: CASPPPLAGGETQYF; D gene: TRBD2; CDR3 length: 15; V gene: TRBV27; J gene: TRBJ2-5
CDR3 protein: CASSRSAGGSYEQYF; D gene: TRBD1; CDR3 length: 15; V gene: TRBV9; J gene: TRBJ2-7
CDR3 protein: CASSTRTGGNEKLFF; D gene: TRBD1; CDR3 length: 15; V gene: TRBV28; J gene: TRBJ1-4
CDR3 protein: CASGRTYQETQYF; D gene: NA; CDR3 length: 13; V gene: TRBV27; J gene: TRBJ2-5
CDR3 protein: CASSHAGRENSPLHF; D gene: NA; CDR3 length: 15; V gene: TRBV5-4; J gene: TRBJ1-6
CDR3 protein: CASSLGGGGRIQYF; D gene: NA; CDR3 length: 14; V gene: TRBV11-2; J gene: TRBJ2-4
CDR3 protein: CASSQDRGYEQYF; D gene: NA; CDR3 length: 13; V gene: TRBV14; J gene: TRBJ2-7
CDR3 protein: CASSLDPGRDNEQFF; D gene: NA; CDR3 length: 15; V gene: TRBV11-2; J gene: TRBJ2-1
CDR3 protein: CASSPGTGGLSGANVLTF; D gene: TRBD1; CDR3 length: 18; V gene: TRBV9; J gene: TRBJ2-6
CDR3 protein: CAWSVGTGVQVGQFF; D gene: TRBD1; CDR3 length: 15; V gene: TRBV30; J gene: TRBJ2-1
CDR3 protein: CSVESGQGIVFYEQFF; D gene: TRBD1; CDR3 length: 16; V gene: TRBV29-1; J gene: TRBJ2-1
CDR3 protein: CSAQGTGRNEKLFF; D gene: TRBD1; CDR3 length: 14; V gene: TRBV29-1; J gene: TRBJ1-4
CDR3 protein: CASSSGGEQFF; D gene: NA; CDR3 length: 11; V gene: TRBV27; J gene: TRBJ2-1
CDR3 protein: CASSLSQGAGGEQYF; D gene: TRBD1; CDR3 length: 15; V gene: TRBV5-1; J gene: TRBJ2-7
CDR3 protein: CASSEGENQPQHF; D gene: NA; CDR3 length: 13; V gene: TRBV2; J gene: TRBJ1-5
CDR3 protein: CASSLTGGRDEQYF; D gene: TRBD2; CDR3 length: 14; V gene: TRBV11-1; J gene: TRBJ2-7
CDR3 protein: CASSFDLATVTEAFF; D gene: NA; CDR3 length: 15; V gene: TRBV7-8; J gene: TRBJ1-1
CDR3 protein: CAISERQFSGNTIYF; D gene: NA; CDR3 length: 15; V gene: TRBV10-3; J gene: TRBJ1-3
CDR3 protein: CASSPRLGVTEAFF; D gene: NA; CDR3 length: 14; V gene: TRBV16; J gene: TRBJ1-1
CDR3 protein: CASRLVKRGPLVANYGYTF; D gene: NA; CDR3 length: 19; V gene: TRBV12-2; J gene: TRBJ1-2
CDR3 protein: CASSTPTANYGYTF; D gene: NA; CDR3 length: 14; V gene: TRBV7-9; J gene: TRBJ1-2
CDR3 protein: CASSDRVDDEQYF; D gene: TRBD1; CDR3 length: 13; V gene: TRBV6-5; J gene: TRBJ2-7
CDR3 protein: CASSQRGNEKLFF; D gene: NA; CDR3 length: 13; V gene: TRBV7-9; J gene: TRBJ1-4
CDR3 protein: CASSIAFYRTVTTNEKLFF; D gene: NA; CDR3 length: 19; V gene: TRBV19; J gene: TRBJ1-4
CDR3 protein: CASQTELYQETQYF; D gene: NA; CDR3 length: 14; V gene: TRBV5-1; J gene: TRBJ2-5
CDR3 protein: CASTGSSYEQYF; D gene: NA; CDR3 length: 12; V gene: TRBV19; J gene: TRBJ2-7
CDR3 protein: CASSLRLADLYEQYF; D gene: TRBD2; CDR3 length: 15; V gene: TRBV7-8; J gene: TRBJ2-7
CDR3 protein: CASSRKAGGQAKNIQYF; D gene: TRBD2; CDR3 length: 17; V gene: TRBV27; J gene: TRBJ2-4
CDR3 protein: CASSLVPRAGGPYEQYF; D gene: TRBD2; CDR3 length: 17; V gene: TRBV7-2; J gene: TRBJ2-7
CDR3 protein: CASSLLGGAGNSPLHF; D gene: NA; CDR3 length: 16; V gene: TRBV5-4; J gene: TRBJ1-6
CDR3 protein: CASSLAPSGIAGYEQYF; D gene: TRBD2; CDR3 length: 17; V gene: TRBV28; J gene: TRBJ2-7
CDR3 protein: CASSQSKGWAGAQETQYF; D gene: TRBD2; CDR3 length: 18; V gene: TRBV4-1; J gene: TRBJ2-5
CDR3 protein: CASSPGAGRPNIQYF; D gene: NA; CDR3 length: 15; V gene: TRBV18; J gene: TRBJ2-4
CDR3 protein: CASSQETGGLSYEQYF; D gene: TRBD1; CDR3 length: 16; V gene: TRBV4-1; J gene: TRBJ2-7
CDR3 protein: CASSEGFGRQPQHF; D gene: NA; CDR3 length: 14; V gene: TRBV6-1; J gene: TRBJ1-5
CDR3 protein: CASSLGDRVNQPQHF; D gene: TRBD1; CDR3 length: 15; V gene: TRBV7-9; J gene: TRBJ1-5
CDR3 protein: CASSIDQTRLGQYF; D gene: NA; CDR3 length: 14; V gene: TRBV19; J gene: TRBJ2-3
CDR3 protein: CATRGVGRHNSPLHF; D gene: NA; CDR3 length: 15; V gene: TRBV18; J gene: TRBJ1-6
CDR3 protein: CAWTRDSLSYEQYF; D gene: NA; CDR3 length: 14; V gene: TRBV30; J gene: TRBJ2-7
CDR3 protein: CASSLSSAGELFF; D gene: NA; CDR3 length: 13; V gene: TRBV7-3; J gene: TRBJ2-2
CDR3 protein: CASSRIAGGSYNEQFF; D gene: TRBD2; CDR3 length: 16; V gene: TRBV7-3; J gene: TRBJ2-1
CDR3 protein: CASSPRRAGGLDEQFF; D gene: TRBD2; CDR3 length: 16; V gene: TRBV28; J gene: TRBJ2-1
CDR3 protein: CASSLGRQGAWELFF; D gene: TRBD1; CDR3 length: 15; V gene: TRBV11-3; J gene: TRBJ2-2